This is a list of T cell receptor beta chains from one sample in a study of blood T cell repertoires in COVID-19. Data came from immunoSEQ multiplex PCR; TCRdb stores just in-frame clones and leaves some out. Of about 100,000 clones detected, around 81% appear once; the ten largest clones hold around an eighth. Source material: peripheral blood. All receptors derive from a middle-aged man with active or convalescent COVID-19. Each CDR3 is given with its conserved first and last residue.

V gene: TRBV29-1; J gene: TRBJ1-1; CDR3 length: 16; CDR3 protein: CSVEDIRGTGNTEAFF
V gene: TRBV18; J gene: TRBJ2-2; CDR3 length: 16; CDR3 protein: CASSPVPGPNTGELFF
V gene: TRBV6-1; J gene: TRBJ2-7; CDR3 length: 12; CDR3 protein: CASSEVSYEQYF
V gene: TRBV5-1; J gene: TRBJ2-5; CDR3 length: 15; CDR3 protein: CASLPSELKGETQYF
V gene: TRBV4-2; J gene: TRBJ2-1; CDR3 length: 14; CDR3 protein: CASSPQGLTNEQFF
V gene: TRBV30; J gene: TRBJ1-5; CDR3 length: 13; CDR3 protein: CACDRESGQPQHF
V gene: TRBV18; J gene: TRBJ2-1; CDR3 length: 15; CDR3 protein: CASSPGTGSYNEQFF
V gene: TRBV27; J gene: TRBJ1-1; CDR3 length: 13; CDR3 protein: CASSSHRGGEAFF
V gene: TRBV10-3; J gene: TRBJ2-7; CDR3 length: 17; CDR3 protein: CAISESVLAGDLLEQYF
V gene: TRBV24-1; J gene: TRBJ2-1; CDR3 length: 13; CDR3 protein: CATSERSYNEQFF
V gene: TRBV25-1; J gene: TRBJ2-1; CDR3 length: 16; CDR3 protein: CASSELAGDSLNEQFF
V gene: TRBV3-1/TRBV3-2; J gene: TRBJ1-2; CDR3 length: 13; CDR3 protein: CASSQDRGRGYTF
V gene: TRBV2; J gene: TRBJ1-3; CDR3 length: 14; CDR3 protein: CASSENRGGNTIYF
V gene: TRBV24-1; J gene: TRBJ2-7; CDR3 length: 15; CDR3 protein: CATSDRGGAPYEQYF
V gene: TRBV5-4; J gene: TRBJ2-1; CDR3 length: 16; CDR3 protein: CASNFGTSGGHNEQFF
V gene: TRBV29-1; J gene: TRBJ2-1; CDR3 length: 14; CDR3 protein: CSVDSGSSYNEQFF
V gene: TRBV6-1; J gene: TRBJ2-7; CDR3 length: 16; CDR3 protein: CASSEYGLSPRNEQYF
V gene: TRBV29-1; J gene: TRBJ1-2; CDR3 length: 12; CDR3 protein: CSAQGAGYGYTF
V gene: TRBV9; J gene: TRBJ2-1; CDR3 length: 15; CDR3 protein: CASTSTSGMYNEQFF
V gene: TRBV5-8; J gene: TRBJ1-5; CDR3 length: 12; CDR3 protein: CASSLQNQPQHF
V gene: TRBV20-1; J gene: TRBJ1-3; CDR3 length: 16; CDR3 protein: CSASSGTGFLGNTIYF
V gene: TRBV9; J gene: TRBJ2-7; CDR3 length: 14; CDR3 protein: CASSALITGGEQYF
V gene: TRBV19; J gene: TRBJ1-5; CDR3 length: 14; CDR3 protein: CASSIGTGPVPQHF
V gene: TRBV12-1; J gene: TRBJ2-1; CDR3 length: 16; CDR3 protein: CASSFLRASDYNEQFF
V gene: TRBV5-1; J gene: TRBJ2-3; CDR3 length: 18; CDR3 protein: CASSSGTSGAASTDTQYF
V gene: TRBV3-1/TRBV3-2; J gene: TRBJ2-7; CDR3 length: 15; CDR3 protein: CASSQSGTNPTEGYF
V gene: TRBV11-3; J gene: TRBJ1-2; CDR3 length: 17; CDR3 protein: CASSLDPVAAANYGYTF
V gene: TRBV11-2; J gene: TRBJ2-1; CDR3 length: 17; CDR3 protein: CASSRGDAAGSYNEQFF
V gene: TRBV19; J gene: TRBJ1-3; CDR3 length: 15; CDR3 protein: CASSSHGGSGNTIYF
V gene: TRBV2; J gene: TRBJ1-3; CDR3 length: 14; CDR3 protein: CASTIQGSGNTIYF
V gene: TRBV24-1; J gene: TRBJ2-2; CDR3 length: 21; CDR3 protein: CATSDFVSPGQETSNTGELFF
V gene: TRBV24-1; J gene: TRBJ1-2; CDR3 length: 14; CDR3 protein: CATSQQGPNYGYTF
V gene: TRBV5-1; J gene: TRBJ2-1; CDR3 length: 15; CDR3 protein: CASSLGALARGEQFF
V gene: TRBV5-4; J gene: TRBJ2-1; CDR3 length: 14; CDR3 protein: CASSFGTRINEQFF
V gene: TRBV7-9; J gene: TRBJ2-1; CDR3 length: 13; CDR3 protein: CASRRGQGSGQFF
V gene: TRBV6-2/TRBV6-3; J gene: TRBJ1-2; CDR3 length: 14; CDR3 protein: CASSRWDSDYGYTF
V gene: TRBV7-9; J gene: TRBJ1-3; CDR3 length: 14; CDR3 protein: CASSLGGLGNTIYF
V gene: TRBV7-9; J gene: TRBJ1-1; CDR3 length: 17; CDR3 protein: CASSLAPSTELNTEAFF
V gene: TRBV7-9; J gene: TRBJ2-5; CDR3 length: 14; CDR3 protein: CASSSRGRAETQYF
V gene: TRBV30; J gene: TRBJ2-3; CDR3 length: 15; CDR3 protein: CAWGRASGRQDTQYF
V gene: TRBV6-5; J gene: TRBJ2-1; CDR3 length: 12; CDR3 protein: CASSRLADEQFF
V gene: TRBV18; J gene: TRBJ1-5; CDR3 length: 13; CDR3 protein: CASKLASDGPQHF
V gene: TRBV28; J gene: TRBJ2-1; CDR3 length: 11; CDR3 protein: CASSLGQAGFF
V gene: TRBV2; J gene: TRBJ1-6; CDR3 length: 12; CDR3 protein: CATKADFSPLHF
V gene: TRBV4-2; J gene: TRBJ2-3; CDR3 length: 16; CDR3 protein: CASSQDGPGGTDTQYF
V gene: TRBV6-5; J gene: TRBJ2-1; CDR3 length: 15; CDR3 protein: CASRETGTFHNEQFF
V gene: TRBV28; J gene: TRBJ2-5; CDR3 length: 12; CDR3 protein: CASSLSQETQYF
V gene: TRBV7-2; J gene: TRBJ2-7; CDR3 length: 15; CDR3 protein: CASSGAGGAPYEQYF
V gene: TRBV13; J gene: TRBJ2-1; CDR3 length: 15; CDR3 protein: CASSYSGRGYNEQFF
V gene: TRBV27; J gene: TRBJ2-1; CDR3 length: 17; CDR3 protein: CASSHLFASGRAGEQFF
V gene: TRBV5-1; J gene: TRBJ2-2; CDR3 length: 16; CDR3 protein: CASSLEGGRVTGELFF
V gene: TRBV6-5; J gene: TRBJ1-1; CDR3 length: 14; CDR3 protein: CASMRLEGGSEAFF
V gene: TRBV11-2; J gene: TRBJ1-1; CDR3 length: 14; CDR3 protein: CASSLGQANTEAFF
V gene: TRBV11-2; J gene: TRBJ2-1; CDR3 length: 12; CDR3 protein: CASSLGLNEQFF
V gene: TRBV10-3; J gene: TRBJ2-7; CDR3 length: 14; CDR3 protein: CAISADRRFDEQYF
V gene: TRBV9; J gene: TRBJ2-1; CDR3 length: 16; CDR3 protein: CASSPRTSEALNEQFF
V gene: TRBV4-2; J gene: TRBJ2-1; CDR3 length: 13; CDR3 protein: CASSHRGGDEQFF
V gene: TRBV12-3/TRBV12-4; J gene: TRBJ1-1; CDR3 length: 13; CDR3 protein: CASSNWRGTEAFF
V gene: TRBV9; J gene: TRBJ2-3; CDR3 length: 15; CDR3 protein: CASSPREGPPDTQYF